The 10 T cell receptor beta chains below all came from one sample that was sequenced in a study of neoadjuvant anti-PD-1 for oral cavity cancer. The protocol was immunoSEQ multiplex PCR, while the TCRdb copy is restricted to in-frame clones and leaves out a portion. The data show about 14,000 clones, about 68% seen once. The sample here was PBMCs, taken before nivolumab (anti-PD-1) treatment. The receptors stem from a person between 35 and 79 years old with oral cavity squamous cell carcinoma.

The table lists this clone with a few counts. The chain joins TRBV6-6 to TRBJ1-1; no firm D call. Germline V gives CDR1 MNHNY, CDR2 SVGAGI (reference sequence). The V and J ends lost 2 bases and 9 bases respectively, with 10 bases between them. CDR3 length equals 12 residues. The CDR3 DNA reads TGTGCCAGCAGTTACCGGACCACACAAGCTTTCTTT. Its translation is CASSYRTTQAFF.

The chain has TRBV2 and TRBJ1-5; D is unresolved. Per germline, CDR1 SNHLY and CDR2 FYNNEI. V was cut by 5 bases and J by 4 bases, with 15 bases left in between. The length of the CDR3 is 15 residues. The CDR3 nucleotides read TGTGCCAGCAGTTCCCAGAGTCGCCAAAATCAGCCCCAGCATTTT. Translation: CASSSQSRQNQPQHF.

This chain uses TRBV7-9 with TRBJ2-5, with D perhaps TRBD2 (5 bases). CDR1 and CDR2 from the germline V gene are SEHNR and FQNEAQ (reference sequence). The CDR3 spans 15 residues. The V and J ends lost 5 bases and 7 bases respectively, with 20 bases between them. The CDR3 is CASSPPRTLVRTQYF. In DNA, the CDR3 is TGTGCCAGCAGCCCCCCCCGGACTCTGGTGAGGACCCAGTACTTC.

There are a few counts of this clone. The J gene is TRBJ1-2, the V gene TRBV7-9; no firm D call. This CDR3 contains 17 residues. Germline CDR1 is SEHNR and CDR2 is FQNEAQ (reference sequence). Deletions cut 1 base from V and 4 bases from J, with 19 bases between. The CDR3 loop is CASSLVSGWRLLYGYTF. In DNA form, the CDR3 reads TGTGCCAGCAGCTTAGTATCGGGATGGCGTCTACTCTATGGCTACACCTTC. The full variable domain, rest sourced from reference TRBV7-9 and TRBJ1-2, is DTGVSQNPRHKITKRGQNVTFRCDPISEHNRLYWYRQTLGQGPEFLTYFQNEAQLEKSRLLSDRFSAERPKGSFSTLEIQRTEQGDSAMYLCASSLVSGWRLLYGYTFGSGTRLTVV.

This clone was observed a handful of times. This rearrangement joins TRBV6-1 to TRBJ1-2; a possible D gene is TRBD1 (6 bases). CDR1 is MNHNS and CDR2 is SASEGT in the germline V gene. The CDR3 spans 15 residues. Trimming left V 0 bases short and J 4 bases short, with 12 bases between. The CDR3 reads CASSEAPGATYGYTF. CDR3 in DNA: TGTGCCAGCAGTGAAGCTCCAGGGGCAACCTATGGCTACACCTTC.

CDR3 sequence: CASSEKSGLRETQYF. The CDR3 DNA sequence: TGTGCCAGCAGTGAAAAGTCGGGACTTAGGGAGACCCAGTACTTC. The V gene is TRBV6-1, the J gene TRBJ2-5; a possible D gene is TRBD2 (6 bases). The germline V and J ends were trimmed by 2 bases and 5 bases, with 15 bases remaining between them. CDR1 is MNHNS, CDR2 SASEGT, per germline. CDR3 length: 15 amino acids.

This clone was seen a handful of times. The chain employs TRBV6-4 and TRBJ1-2, with D uncertain. This CDR3 has 13 amino acids. Trimming pared 5 bases from V and 3 bases from J, leaving 10 bases between. Germline values: CDR1 MRHNA, CDR2 SNTAGT. The CDR3 spells CASSPLTYYGYTF. DNA of the CDR3: TGTGCCAGCAGTCCCCTGACATACTATGGCTACACCTTC.

The chain links TRBV6-1 to TRBJ1-1; D is possibly TRBD1 (5 bases). The CDR3 extends over 13 amino acids. The germline CDR1 and CDR2 sequences are MNHNS and SASEGT. The V gene lost 11 bases and the J gene lost 4 bases, with 17 bases spanning the gap. The CDR3 nucleotides are TGTGCCTCACGGGGGGAGGGGAGCACTGAAGCTTTCTTT. Translated, it gives CASRGEGSTEAFF.

V gene TRBV2 combines with J gene TRBJ2-4; 7 nucleotides line up with TRBD1. V was pared by 4 bases and J by 1 base, with 1 base of the junction left unmatched. The CDR3 totals 14 residues. CDR1 and CDR2 from the germline V gene are SNHLY and FYNNEI. The CDR3 region has the DNA TGTGCCAGCAGTGTACAGGGGGCCAAAAACATTCAGTACTTC. Its translation: CASSVQGAKNIQYF.

This clone was observed a handful of times. The chain recombines TRBV4-1 with TRBJ2-1; D may be TRBD2 (7 bases). V was pared by 1 base and J by 3 bases, with 13 bases between. Germline V gene sequence: CDR1 MGHRA, CDR2 YSYEKL. CDR3 length equals 16 residues. CDR3 coding DNA: TGCGCCAGCAGCCAAGGTCGGGGGGCCGGCTACAATGAGCAGTTCTTC. Translating gives CASSQGRGAGYNEQFF.